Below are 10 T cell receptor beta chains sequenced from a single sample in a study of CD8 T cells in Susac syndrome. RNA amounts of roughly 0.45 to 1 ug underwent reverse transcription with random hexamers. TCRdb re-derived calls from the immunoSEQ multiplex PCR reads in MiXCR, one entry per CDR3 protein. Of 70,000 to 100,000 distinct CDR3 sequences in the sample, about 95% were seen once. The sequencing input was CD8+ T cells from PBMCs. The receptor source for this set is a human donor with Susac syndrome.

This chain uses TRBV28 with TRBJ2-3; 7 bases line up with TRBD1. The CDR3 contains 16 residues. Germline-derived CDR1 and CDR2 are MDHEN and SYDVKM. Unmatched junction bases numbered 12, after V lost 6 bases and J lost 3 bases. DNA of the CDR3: TGTGCCAGCAGCCCCGACAGGGCGGTTTATACAGATACGCAGTATTTT. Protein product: CASSPDRAVYTDTQYF.

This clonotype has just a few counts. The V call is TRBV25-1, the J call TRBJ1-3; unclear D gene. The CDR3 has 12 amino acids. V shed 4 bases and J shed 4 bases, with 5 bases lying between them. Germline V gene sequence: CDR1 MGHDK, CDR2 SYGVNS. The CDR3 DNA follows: TGTGCCAGCAGTGGCGGGGGAAACACCATATATTTT. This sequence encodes CASSGGGNTIYF.

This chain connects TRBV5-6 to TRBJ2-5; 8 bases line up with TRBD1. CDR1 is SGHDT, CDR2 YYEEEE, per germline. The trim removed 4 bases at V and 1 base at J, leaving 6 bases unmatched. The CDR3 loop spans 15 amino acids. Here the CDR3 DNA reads TGTGCCAGCAGCACACCGGGACAGGCCCAAGAGACCCAGTACTTC. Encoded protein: CASSTPGQAQETQYF.

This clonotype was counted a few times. The CDR3 DNA sequence: TGTGCCAGTAGTATACTTAGGGGGGGTGAGCAGTTCTTC. This codes for CASSILRGGEQFF. The J gene is TRBJ2-1, the V gene TRBV19, with a tentative D call TRBD2 (7 bases). The germline V and J ends were trimmed by 2 bases and 9 bases, with 11 bases remaining between them. CDR1 LNHDA and CDR2 SQIVND come from the germline V gene (reference sequence). There are 13 residues in the CDR3.

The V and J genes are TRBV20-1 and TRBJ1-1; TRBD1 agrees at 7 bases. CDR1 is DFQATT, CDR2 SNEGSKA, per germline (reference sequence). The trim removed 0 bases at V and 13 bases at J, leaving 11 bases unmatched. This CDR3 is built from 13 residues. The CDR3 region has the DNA TGCAGTGCTAGAGATGAGAGACAGGGAATCGGTTTCTTT. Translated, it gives CSARDERQGIGFF.

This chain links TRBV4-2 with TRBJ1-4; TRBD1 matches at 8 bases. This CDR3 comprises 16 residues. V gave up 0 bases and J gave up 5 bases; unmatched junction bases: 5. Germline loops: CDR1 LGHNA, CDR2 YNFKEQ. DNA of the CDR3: TGTGCCAGCAGCCAAGATGGGGACAGGCTCAATGAAAAACTGTTTTTT. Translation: CASSQDGDRLNEKLFF.

This CDR3 reads CSAPPGQVANYGYTF. The CDR3, as DNA: TGCAGTGCTCCCCCGGGACAAGTCGCCAACTATGGCTACACCTTC. The J gene is TRBJ1-2, the V gene TRBV20-1; possibly TRBD1 for D (6 bases). V was clipped by 5 bases and J by 2 bases, with 18 bases between them. CDR3 length: 15 amino acids. The germline gives CDR1 DFQATT, CDR2 SNEGSKA (reference sequence).

The CDR3 DNA is TGTGCCAGCAGTTTGGGGGTCGCCGGGGAGCTGTTTTTT. This codes for CASSLGVAGELFF. The chain has TRBV12-3 or TRBV12-4 and TRBJ2-2; TRBD1 or TRBD2 may be the D gene (5 bases each). Trimming took off 3 bases at V and 6 bases at J, with 8 bases between the two ends. The CDR3 consists of 13 residues.

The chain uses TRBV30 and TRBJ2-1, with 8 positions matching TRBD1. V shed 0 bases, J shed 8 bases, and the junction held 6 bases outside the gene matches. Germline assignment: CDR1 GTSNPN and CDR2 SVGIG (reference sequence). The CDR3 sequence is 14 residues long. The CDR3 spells CAWSVRRGRHEQFF. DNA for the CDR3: TGTGCCTGGAGTGTACGCAGGGGGCGGCATGAGCAGTTCTTC.

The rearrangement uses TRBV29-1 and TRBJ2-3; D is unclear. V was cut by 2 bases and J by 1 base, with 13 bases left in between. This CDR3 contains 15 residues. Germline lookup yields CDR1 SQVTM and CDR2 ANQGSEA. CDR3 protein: CSVELSVTRTDTQYF. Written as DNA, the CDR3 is TGCAGCGTTGAACTTTCTGTCACTCGCACAGATACGCAGTATTTT.